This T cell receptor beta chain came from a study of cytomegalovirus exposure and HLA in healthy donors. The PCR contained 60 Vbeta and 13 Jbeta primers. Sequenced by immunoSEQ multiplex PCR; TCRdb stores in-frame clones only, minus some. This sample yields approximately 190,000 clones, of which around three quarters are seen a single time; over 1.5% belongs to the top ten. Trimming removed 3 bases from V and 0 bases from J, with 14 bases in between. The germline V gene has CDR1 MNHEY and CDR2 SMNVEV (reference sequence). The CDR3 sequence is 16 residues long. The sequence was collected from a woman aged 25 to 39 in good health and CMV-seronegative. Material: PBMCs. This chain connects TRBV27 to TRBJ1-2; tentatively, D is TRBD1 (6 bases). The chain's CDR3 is CASSFEVGQTNYGYTF. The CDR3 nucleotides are TGTGCCAGCAGTTTCGAGGTCGGACAGACTAACTATGGCTACACCTTC.